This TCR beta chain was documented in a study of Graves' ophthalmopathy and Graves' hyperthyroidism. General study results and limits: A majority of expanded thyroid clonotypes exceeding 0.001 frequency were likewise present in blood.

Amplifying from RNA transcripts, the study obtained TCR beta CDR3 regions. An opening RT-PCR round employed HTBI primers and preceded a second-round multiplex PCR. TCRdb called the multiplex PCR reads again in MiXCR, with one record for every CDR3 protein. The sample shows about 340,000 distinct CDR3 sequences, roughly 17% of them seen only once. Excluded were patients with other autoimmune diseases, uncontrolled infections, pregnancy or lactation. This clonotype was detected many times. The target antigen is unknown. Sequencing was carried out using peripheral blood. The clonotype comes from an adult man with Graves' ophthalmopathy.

The DNA for the CDR3 is TGTGCCAGCAGTTTAGGACATATTGAAGCTTTCTTT. Its translation: CASSLGHIEAFF. This sequence joins TRBV28 and TRBJ1-1, with D possibly matching TRBD1 (5 bases). The CDR3 is made up of 12 amino acids. Germline CDR1 and CDR2: MDHEN and SYDVKM. V lost 2 bases, J lost 7 bases, and 8 bases lay in between.